This TCR beta chain was identified during a study of T cell repertoires in ileal Crohn's disease. Background on the study: About half of patients got postoperative therapy: about ten thiopurines, approximately 17 anti-TNF.

A word on this clone: Its antigen is not known.

Study-wide points: High-frequency clones were more common in sorted CD8 than CD4 cells.

This CDR3 has 14 amino acids. The V end was cut by 2 bases, the J end by 4 bases, with 8 bases between. Germline lookup yields CDR1 SGHTA and CDR2 FQGNSA. TCRdb keeps only in-frame clones here, not all; method: immunoSEQ multiplex PCR. The sample lists tens of thousands of clones; about 81% were seen once. This receptor was obtained from an adult with Crohn's disease. Material: ileal tissue. V gene TRBV7-2 combines with J gene TRBJ1-4; tentatively, D is TRBD1 (5 bases). In nucleotides, the CDR3 is TGTGCCAGCAGCTTAAGGGGTTTTAATGAAAAACTGTTTTTT. Its translation: CASSLRGFNEKLFF.